This entry features one T cell receptor beta chain sequence. Its antigen is currently unknown. Only Caucasian adults living in Nashville, Tennessee made up the donor group. The data were produced by immunoSEQ multiplex PCR, yet TCRdb's version contains in-frame clones alone and is incomplete. This table holds approximately 500,000 clones, 90% to 96% found once. The CDR3 sequence is 18 residues long. Germline loops: CDR1 MDHEN, CDR2 SYDVKM. V lost 5 bases and J 7 bases, leaving 28 bases between the germline ends. This sample is drawn from a study of shared clonotypes between healthy human individuals. General observations from the study: Sequencing depth was expected to influence donor clonotype sharing.

Sequencing input: naive CD4+ T cells sorted from blood. Subset given: CD45RA+ positively selected. The chain is built from TRBV28 and TRBJ2-3; D possibly uses TRBD1 or TRBD2 (5 bases each). This receptor was obtained from a woman in her 30s in good health. In DNA form, the CDR3 reads TGTGCCAGCAGTCCCCCGGGACCGGCGGTCGCCCTTTGGAATACGCAGTATTTT. It codes for CASSPPGPAVALWNTQYF.